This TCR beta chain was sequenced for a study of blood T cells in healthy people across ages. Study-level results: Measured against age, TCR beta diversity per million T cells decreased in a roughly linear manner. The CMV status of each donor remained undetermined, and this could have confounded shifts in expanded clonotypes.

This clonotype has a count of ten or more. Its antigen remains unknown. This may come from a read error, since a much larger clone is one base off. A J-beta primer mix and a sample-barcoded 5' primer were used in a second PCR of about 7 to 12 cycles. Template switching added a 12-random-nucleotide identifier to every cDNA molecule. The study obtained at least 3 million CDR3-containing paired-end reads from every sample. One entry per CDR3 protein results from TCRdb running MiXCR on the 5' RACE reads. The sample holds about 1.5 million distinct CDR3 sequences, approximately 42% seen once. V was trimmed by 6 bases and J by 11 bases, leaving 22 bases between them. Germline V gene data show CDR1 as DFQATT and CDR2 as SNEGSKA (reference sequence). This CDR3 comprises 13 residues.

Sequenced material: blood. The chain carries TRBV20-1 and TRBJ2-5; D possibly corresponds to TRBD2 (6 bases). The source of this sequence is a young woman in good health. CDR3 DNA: TGCAGTGCCGGGCCTCCGACTAGGACTGAGCAGTACTTC. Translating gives CSAGPPTRTEQYF.